This record looks at one T cell receptor (beta chain) sequence and its context. This sample is part of a study of blood T cell repertoires in COVID-19. About the research overall: Samples of COVID-19 (acute and convalescent) were obtained from the United States, Italy and Spain. PBMCs, B-cell-depleted T cells, or T cells provided the cDNA or gDNA that made up the material.

Original data processing: Cell counts per sample came from amplifying reference gene primers. Sequencing was performed with immunoSEQ multiplex PCR; in TCRdb, only in-frame clones are kept and a portion is missing. Clone size and V and J calls were adopted from that table, with D and trimming inferred from the DNA. The sample includes roughly 110,000 clones, approximately 81% of them seen just once. CDR1 and CDR2 from the germline V gene are SGHVS and FNYEAQ. The ends were cut back, 5 bases at V and 0 bases at J, with 8 bases in the middle. The CDR3 length is 13 residues. The sequence came from a man aged 40-49 years with acute or convalescent COVID-19. The gene calls are TRBV7-6 and TRBJ2-7; D perhaps matches TRBD1 (7 bases). The sample consisted of peripheral blood. The CDR3: CASSQGGSYEQYF. The CDR3, as DNA: TGTGCCAGCAGCCAGGGGGGCTCCTACGAGCAGTACTTC.